Listed below are T cell receptor beta chains from one sample, sequenced in a study of shared clonotypes between healthy human individuals. Produced via immunoSEQ multiplex PCR; TCRdb's table is partial and in-frame only. The sample has 2,100,000 or so clones; nearly 97% are singletons. Sequences were obtained from naive CD4+ T cells sorted from blood. These receptors were taken from a man between 18 and 35 years old in good health. The CDR3 runs from the conserved cysteine through the conserved F or W. D genes are given only for firm matches. Clone size is shown for a subset of rows, as once, few, many or a class of expanded clone.

>-|TRBJ1-1|-|TRBV5-1
CASSYRDGEAFF
TGCGCCAGCAGTTACCGGGACGGTGAAGCTTTCTTT
>-|TRBJ1-2|-|TRBV15
CATSRDVLGAVYGYTF
TGTGCCACCAGCAGAGATGTTTTAGGGGCAGTCTATGGCTACACCTTC
>-|TRBJ1-6|-|TRBV7-8
CASSLGGNSPLHF
TGTGCCAGCAGCTTAGGGGGTAATTCACCCCTCCACTTT
>-|TRBJ1-4|-|TRBV4-3
CASSPLGRTTNEKLFF
TGCGCCAGCAGCCCTCTCGGTAGAACGACTAATGAAAAACTGTTTTTT
>once|TRBJ1-1|TRBD1|TRBV7-8
CASSVRQGNTEAFF
TGTGCCAGCAGCGTTCGACAGGGGAACACTGAAGCTTTCTTT
>-|TRBJ2-7|TRBD1|TRBV28
CASSWAGTGAYEQYF
TGTGCCAGCAGCTGGGCCGGGACAGGGGCCTACGAGCAGTACTTC
>-|TRBJ2-5|-|TRBV5-1
CASSLDWGLQETQYF
TGCGCCAGCAGCTTGGATTGGGGACTGCAAGAGACCCAGTACTTC
>-|TRBJ1-2|-|TRBV19
CASTPDGIYGYTF
TGTGCCAGTACCCCGGACGGCATCTATGGCTACACCTTC
>-|TRBJ1-2|-|TRBV28
CASSVPGYGYTF
TGTGCCAGCAGTGTCCCCGGATATGGCTACACCTTC
>-|TRBJ1-3|TRBD1|TRBV6-5
CASSKTGRRNTIYF
TGTGCCAGCAGTAAGACAGGGAGAAGAAACACCATATATTTT
>-|TRBJ1-2|-|TRBV6-5
CASRGDSNGYTF
TGTGCCAGCAGGGGAGACTCCAATGGCTACACCTTC
>-|TRBJ2-1|-|TRBV7-2
CASSNSGNNEQFF
TGTGCCAGCAGTAACTCGGGGAACAATGAGCAGTTCTTC
>-|TRBJ1-1|TRBD1|TRBV7-9
CASSVQGDTEAFF
TGTGCCAGCAGCGTCCAGGGGGACACTGAAGCTTTCTTT
>-|TRBJ2-3|-|TRBV7-3
CASSLQRTDTQYF
TGTGCCAGCAGCTTGCAGCGCACAGATACGCAGTATTTT
>-|TRBJ2-5|TRBD2|TRBV5-1
CASSLKAGGPGETQYF
TGCGCCAGCAGCTTAAAAGCGGGAGGGCCCGGAGAGACCCAGTACTTC
>-|TRBJ1-6|-|TRBV5-1
CASSYGGLSSYNSPLHF
TGCGCCAGCAGCTATGGGGGATTGAGCTCCTATAATTCACCCCTCCACTTT
>-|TRBJ2-1|TRBD2|TRBV18
CATGTSGYNEQFF
TGTGCCACAGGGACTAGCGGTTACAATGAGCAGTTCTTC
>-|TRBJ2-7|TRBD1|TRBV11-2
CASSLRDRSYEQYF
TGTGCCAGCAGCCTACGGGACAGAAGCTACGAGCAGTACTTC
>-|TRBJ2-7|-|TRBV10-2
CASSAGFAIYEQYF
TGCGCCAGCAGTGCGGGGTTTGCGATCTACGAGCAGTACTTC